The 28 T cell receptor beta chains in this list originate from one sample, sequenced in a study of T cells after yellow fever vaccination. A single record per CDR3 protein comes from TCRdb applying MiXCR to the 5' RACE reads. The table shows some 99,000 distinct CDR3 sequences, with roughly 5.8% occurring only once. The sample in question was CD8+ T cells sorted from PBMCs, obtained 10 days after the yellow fever booster vaccination. These receptors were taken from a man younger than 35 who received the YFV17D yellow fever vaccine.

This clonotype was recorded at least ten times. The rearrangement links TRBV10-3 to TRBJ2-7; TRBD1 or TRBD2 may be the D gene (5 bases each). The CDR3 spans 15 residues. Germline values: CDR1 ENHRY, CDR2 SYGVKD. Trimming took off 3 bases at V and 2 bases at J, with 14 bases between the two ends. Here the CDR3 reads CAISDPGTDTYEQYF. The CDR3 nucleotides read TGTGCCATCAGTGACCCCGGGACCGACACCTACGAGCAGTACTTC.

The J gene is TRBJ1-1, the V gene TRBV12-3 or TRBV12-4; 9 bases match TRBD1. The CDR3 is 15 residues long. Unmatched junction bases numbered 6, after V lost 6 bases and J lost 1 base. This CDR3 reads CASSPGTGRNTEAFF. CDR3 DNA sequence: TGTGCCAGCAGCCCGGGGACAGGGAGGAACACTGAAGCTTTCTTT.

This chain joins TRBV20-1 and TRBJ2-5, with D possibly being TRBD2 (6 bases). The CDR3 is 11 amino acids. Germline V gene sequence: CDR1 DFQATT, CDR2 SNEGSKA (reference sequence). V was pared by 4 bases and J by 4 bases, with 7 bases between. CDR3 DNA sequence: TGCAGTGCTACCGGGGGAGAGACCCAGTACTTC. Its translation: CSATGGETQYF.

This clonotype came up a few times. The J gene is TRBJ2-1, the V gene TRBV4-2; 8 bases match TRBD2. The V gene end was trimmed by 0 bases and the J gene end by 7 bases; junction bases not matched to a gene: 20. Germline CDR1 LGHNA, CDR2 YNFKEQ. The CDR3 is made up of 20 amino acids. The CDR3 DNA is TGTGCCAGCAGCCAAGAGGGTAGGTTGGTAGCGGGGAGCTTTGGGAATGAGCAGTTCTTC. This sequence encodes CASSQEGRLVAGSFGNEQFF.

This clonotype has more than one count but fewer than ten. The chain recombines TRBV7-9 with TRBJ2-3, with TRBD2 matching over 9 bases. J gave up 2 bases and V 7 bases, and 16 bases lay outside the gene matches. The CDR3 is made up of 18 amino acids. Germline CDR1 SEHNR, CDR2 FQNEAQ (reference sequence). CDR3 nucleotide sequence: TGTGCCAGCACCCGGAGGCTAGCGGGGCCCCGGGACACAGATACGCAGTATTTT. This sequence encodes CASTRRLAGPRDTDTQYF.

This clonotype was detected a few times. The chain combines TRBV5-1 with TRBJ1-5, with TRBD1 as a possible D gene (5 bases). Trimming removed 0 bases from V and 3 bases from J, with 10 bases in between. Germline CDR1 reads SGHRS; CDR2 reads YFSETQ. CDR3 length: 15 amino acids. CDR3 DNA: TGCGCCAGCAGCTTGGCAGGGTACAACAATCAGCCCCAGCATTTT. Translation: CASSLAGYNNQPQHF.

In its sample, this clonotype was seen many times. The chain is built from TRBV5-5 and TRBJ2-2; tentative D call: TRBD2 (7 bases). The CDR3 contains 16 residues. From germline, CDR1 is SGHKS and CDR2 YYEKEE (reference sequence). Trimming took 0 bases from V and 2 from J, leaving 11 bases between them. CDR3 sequence reads: CASSLAAGANTGELFF. Written as DNA, the CDR3 is TGTGCCAGCAGCTTGGCGGCGGGGGCCAACACCGGGGAGCTGTTTTTT.

This clonotype was seen more than once but under ten times. This chain connects TRBV29-1 to TRBJ2-1; 7 bases align to TRBD1. This CDR3 contains 17 residues. Looked up from germline, CDR1 is SQVTM and CDR2 is ANQGSEA. J gave up 0 bases and V 4 bases, and 12 bases lay outside the gene matches. The CDR3 loop is CSVALRDSPSSYNEQFF. For the CDR3, the DNA is TGCAGCGTTGCGCTAAGGGACAGCCCGAGCTCCTACAATGAGCAGTTCTTC.

The chain links TRBV21-1 to TRBJ2-7; TRBD1 is the table's D call and was not checked against the DNA. TRBV21-1 constitutes a pseudogene. The CDR3 loop spans 16 amino acids. The CDR3 loop reads CASSNCGATLSHEQYV. CDR3 coding DNA: TGTGCCAGCAGCAATTGCGGCGCCACCCTCTCCCACGAGCAGTACGTC.

Written as DNA, the CDR3 is TGTGCCAGCAGTGAATATTCCGGGTCCGGGGAGCTGTTTTTT. Protein sequence: CASSEYSGSGELFF. The rearrangement joins TRBV25-1 to TRBJ2-2; D is uncertain. The germline V gene has CDR1 MGHDK and CDR2 SYGVNS. V was shortened by 0 bases and J by 6 bases, with 8 bases between the two germline ends. The CDR3 spans 14 residues.

This clonotype was seen a few times. The gene calls are TRBV7-8 and TRBJ2-1, with 8 bases that match TRBD2. The CDR3 is 16 amino acids. Germline CDR1 and CDR2: SGHVS and FQNEAQ. V shed 3 bases and J 4 bases; nucleotides not matched to a gene: 8. Written as DNA, the CDR3 is TGTGCCAGCAGCTTTCCCGAGCGGGGGCGGTACAATGAGCAGTTCTTC. It encodes CASSFPERGRYNEQFF. The variable domain in full, with the rest retrieved from reference TRBV7-8 and TRBJ2-1, is GAGVSQSPRYKVAKRGQDVALRCDPISGHVSLFWYQQALGQGPEFLTYFQNEAQLDKSGLPSDRFFAERPEGSVSTLKIQRTQQEDSAVYLCASSFPERGRYNEQFFGPGTRLTVL.

The chain has TRBV4-3 and TRBJ2-1; 8 nucleotides align to TRBD1. The V gene end was trimmed by 0 bases and the J gene end by 5 bases; junction bases not matched to a gene: 9. The germline gives CDR1 LGHNA, CDR2 YSLEER. The CDR3 sequence is 17 residues long. This CDR3 is CASSQDGGQAINNEQFF. The CDR3, as DNA: TGCGCCAGCAGCCAAGATGGGGGACAGGCGATTAACAATGAGCAGTTCTTC.

This clonotype was detected only a few times. The chain carries TRBV7-6 and TRBJ1-4; no firm D call. V was cut by 1 base and J by 3 bases, with 9 bases left in between. Germline V gene lookup returns CDR1 SGHVS and CDR2 FNYEAQ. The CDR3 is 15 amino acids. CDR3 nucleotides: TGTGCCAGCAGCTTAGAGTCACAGTCTAATGAAAAACTGTTTTTT. Translation: CASSLESQSNEKLFF.

The V and J genes are TRBV10-3 and TRBJ1-1, with 8 bases fitting TRBD1. Germline CDR1 is ENHRY and CDR2 is SYGVKD. This CDR3 region has 16 residues. After removal of 4 bases from V and 1 base from J, the junction contained 8 bases not matched to a gene. The CDR3 loop is CAISGGQDGPNTEAFF. In DNA form, the CDR3 reads TGTGCCATCAGTGGGGGACAGGACGGACCGAACACTGAAGCTTTCTTT.

This clonotype was seen a few times. The rearrangement uses TRBV6-2 or TRBV6-3 and TRBJ1-1, with D unresolved. Trimming removed 4 bases at V and 0 bases at J, with 9 bases between. The CDR3 length is 14 residues. The V gene's germline CDR1 is MNHEY and CDR2 SVGEGT. CDR3 DNA: TGTGCCAGCAGTTCGGTTTCGGTGAACACTGAAGCTTTCTTT. Amino acid sequence: CASSSVSVNTEAFF.

V gene TRBV4-1 combines with J gene TRBJ2-7; 8 bases align to TRBD1. The CDR3 covers 14 residues. V dropped 2 bases and J dropped 4; count of bases not matched to a gene: 4. Germline V gene sequence: CDR1 MGHRA, CDR2 YSYEKL. In DNA, the CDR3 is TGCGCCAGCAGCCAAAGGACAGGGTTTTACGAGCAGTACTTC. Amino acids: CASSQRTGFYEQYF.

This clonotype was detected only a few times. Written as DNA, the CDR3 is TGTGCCAGCAGTTACTTCCCCCAGGGAGACAAAAACATTCAGTACTTC. Encoded protein: CASSYFPQGDKNIQYF. The V call is TRBV6-5, the J call TRBJ2-4; D may match TRBD1 or TRBD2 (5 bases each). Germline V gives CDR1 MNHEY, CDR2 SVGAGI. This CDR3 comprises 16 residues. The V and J ends lost 1 base and 3 bases respectively, with 13 bases between them.

This clonotype was seen ten or more times. V gene TRBV20-1 combines with J gene TRBJ2-2, with unresolved D. Trimming cost V 2 bases and J 3 bases, with 13 bases left between them. The germline V gene encodes CDR1 DFQATT and CDR2 SNEGSKA (reference sequence). CDR3 length equals 15 residues. As DNA, the CDR3 is TGCAGTGCTAGAATGGACGGTAGGGACACCGGGGAGCTGTTTTTT. This translates into CSARMDGRDTGELFF.

This rearrangement joins TRBV6-2 or TRBV6-3 to TRBJ2-7, with a tentative D call TRBD2 (6 bases). CDR3 size: 13 residues. Between the trimmed V and J ends, which lost 4 bases and 4 bases, there was a span of 11 bases. Per germline, CDR1 MNHEY and CDR2 SVGEGT. This chain's CDR3 is CASSSSRGYEQYV. The CDR3 DNA follows: TGTGCCAGCAGTTCCAGTCGGGGGTACGAGCAGTACGTC.

About this clonotype itself: A much larger clone sits a single nucleotide away, making a read error possible. The chain has TRBV7-9 and TRBJ2-6; a weak D match, TRBD1 (5 bases). The CDR3 has 17 residues. Germline V CDR1 and CDR2: SEHNR, FQNEAQ (reference sequence). The CDR3 sequence: CASTEPPGPSGAYVLTF. CDR3 DNA: TGTGCCAGCACCGAACCTCCCGGCCCATCTGGGGCCTACGTCCTGACTTTC.

This clonotype was observed at least ten times. This chain connects TRBV29-1 to TRBJ2-1, with D perhaps TRBD1 (6 bases). CDR3 length: 13 residues. Trimming pared 3 bases from V and 5 bases from J, leaving 11 bases between. Germline V gene data show CDR1 as SQVTM and CDR2 as ANQGSEA. The CDR3 region has the DNA TGCAGCGTTGAGCAGGGGTGGAACAATGAGCAGTTCTTC. Protein product: CSVEQGWNNEQFF.

This clonotype was recorded many times. This chain connects TRBV7-2 to TRBJ1-1; possibly TRBD1 for D (5 bases). V lost 6 bases and J 3 bases, leaving 11 bases between the germline ends. The CDR3 runs to 13 residues. Germline V gene lookup returns CDR1 SGHTA and CDR2 FQGNSA. The DNA of the CDR3 is TGTGCCAGCAGGCCAGACAGTTACACTGAAGCTTTCTTT. Its translation is CASRPDSYTEAFF.

V and J are TRBV3-1 and TRBJ2-6; D gene ambiguous. The ends were cut back, 4 bases at V and 2 bases at J, with 9 bases in the middle. This CDR3 is 15 amino acids long. Germline V gene data show CDR1 as LGHDT and CDR2 as YNNKEL (reference sequence). This CDR3 is CASSPYPPGANVLTF. CDR3 in DNA: TGTGCCAGCAGCCCTTACCCCCCTGGGGCCAACGTCCTGACTTTC.

This clonotype occurred many times. This chain joins TRBV6-4 and TRBJ2-5; 9 bases fit TRBD2. The germline V gene has CDR1 MRHNA and CDR2 SNTAGT. The CDR3 length is 15 residues. V lost 5 bases to trimming and J lost 5 bases; unmatched junction nucleotides: 9. The CDR3 DNA is TGTGCCAGCAGTCTTATAGCGGGGGCCGGGGAGACCCAGTACTTC. It specifies CASSLIAGAGETQYF.

The chain employs TRBV12-3 or TRBV12-4 and TRBJ1-6, with 11 bases lining up with TRBD1. V lost 5 bases, J lost 7 bases, and 4 bases stayed unmatched. The CDR3 totals 15 residues. The CDR3 DNA reads TGTGCCAGCAGTAGGGGGACAGGGGGAAATTCACCCCTCCACTTT. It yields the protein CASSRGTGGNSPLHF.

This clonotype was observed a handful of times. The chain joins TRBV20-1 to TRBJ2-7; no clear D. The CDR3 covers 14 residues. V dropped 0 bases and J dropped 2 bases, with 11 bases sitting between them. Looked up from germline, CDR1 is DFQATT and CDR2 is SNEGSKA (reference sequence). The CDR3 reads CSARDITVTYEQYV. The CDR3 bases are TGCAGTGCTAGAGATATTACAGTTACCTACGAGCAGTACGTC.

The rearrangement joins TRBV5-1 to TRBJ2-6; no firm D call. Germline V gene lookup returns CDR1 SGHRS and CDR2 YFSETQ. The CDR3 loop spans 15 amino acids. V gave up 2 bases and J gave up 4 bases, with 10 bases separating them. CDR3 loop: CASSLTGSGANVLTF. CDR3 in DNA: TGCGCCAGCAGCTTAACCGGATCCGGGGCCAACGTCCTGACTTTC.

This clonotype was picked up a small number of times. This CDR3 is CASISARNTEAFF. CDR3 bases: TGTGCCAGTATATCGGCCCGTAACACTGAAGCTTTCTTT. The V gene is TRBV19, the J gene TRBJ1-1, with D uncertain. V dropped 7 bases and J dropped 2 bases, with 11 bases sitting between them. The CDR3 loop spans 13 amino acids. Germline V CDR1 and CDR2: LNHDA, SQIVND (reference sequence).